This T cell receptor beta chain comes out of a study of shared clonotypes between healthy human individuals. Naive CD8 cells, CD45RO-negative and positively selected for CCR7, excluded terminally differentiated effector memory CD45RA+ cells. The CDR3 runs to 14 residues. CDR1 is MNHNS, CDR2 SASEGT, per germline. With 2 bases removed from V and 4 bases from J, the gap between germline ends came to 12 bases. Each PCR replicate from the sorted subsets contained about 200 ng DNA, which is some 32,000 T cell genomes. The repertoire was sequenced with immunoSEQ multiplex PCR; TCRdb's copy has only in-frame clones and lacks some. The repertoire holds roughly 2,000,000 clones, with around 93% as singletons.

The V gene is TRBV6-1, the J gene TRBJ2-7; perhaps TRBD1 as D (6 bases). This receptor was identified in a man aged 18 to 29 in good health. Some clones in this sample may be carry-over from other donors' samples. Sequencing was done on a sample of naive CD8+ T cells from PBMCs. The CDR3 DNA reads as TGTGCCAGCAGTGAATTAATGGGGGCTTACGAGCAGTACTTC. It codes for CASSELMGAYEQYF.